This entry features one T cell receptor (beta chain) sequence. Its antigen remains unidentified. This may stem from a read error, because a much larger clone lies one nucleotide away. The sample, roughly 9.5 milliliters of peripheral blood, was drawn from each donor. This specimen belongs to a study of blood T cells in healthy people across ages. Next came a second PCR, run for roughly 6 to 11 cycles, which used a sample-barcoded 5' primer along with a J-beta primer mix. TCRdb re-called the 5' RACE reads with MiXCR, one entry per CDR3 protein. Of about 780,000 distinct CDR3 sequences detected, about 45% appear once; the ten largest clones hold about a sixth. The study's findings and limits: Diversity estimates from one million T cells were considered underestimates.

The CDR3 extends over 14 amino acids. CDR1 and CDR2 (germline): SQVTM, ANQGSEA. This chain connects TRBV29-1 to TRBJ2-7, with 7 bases that match TRBD1. Sequenced: blood. The clonotype originates from a man aged 80 or over in good health. CDR3 in DNA: TGCAGCGTCGACACAGGGGCTAGGGGCTACGAGCAGAACTTC. Translating gives CSVDTGARGYEQNF.